This T cell receptor (beta chain) is drawn from a study of cytomegalovirus exposure and HLA in healthy donors. Study-level findings and limits: Under in vitro conditions, three CMV-associated chains were confirmed as specific for CMV antigens. Reported performance of the classifier showed diagnosis of cytomegalovirus status with high specificity and sensitivity.

This CDR3 spans 13 amino acids. In germline, CDR1 is LGHNA, CDR2 YNFKEQ. Trimming took 4 bases from V and 3 from J, leaving 10 bases between them. Worth noting for this clone: What it binds is not known.

The PCR contained 60 Vbeta and 13 Jbeta primers. The protocol was immunoSEQ multiplex PCR, while the TCRdb copy is restricted to in-frame clones and leaves out a portion. The profile shows under 85,000 clones, about four fifths of them singletons. Source material: PBMCs. The receptor's source is a woman aged 25 to 39 in good health and CMV-seronegative. The chain links TRBV4-2 to TRBJ2-7; D is undetermined. CDR3 bases: TGTGCCAGCAGCCGCGAGTTAAGCTACGAGCAGTACTTC. This encodes CASSRELSYEQYF.